Each of the 12 T cell receptor beta chains below was sequenced from the same sample in a study of control samples from healthy donors and cancer patients (dated by TCRdb to the early 2020s). Receptor libraries were prepared by the immunoSEQ multiplex PCR assay. TCRdb carries this immuneACCESS record with in-frame sequences only. Its versions omit some clonotypes, under half of them owing to an unresolved V gene in the studies checked, with the rest unexplained. The sample data list over 100,000 clones, and roughly 90% of these were observed just once. Together, the top ten hold around 5.8% of the sample. Sequencing input: blood. All receptors come from a young man in good health.

The chain has TRBV7-2 and TRBJ1-3, with D maybe TRBD1 (5 bases). The CDR3 has 15 residues. Looked up from germline, CDR1 is SGHTA and CDR2 is FQGNSA. Deletions cut 5 bases from V and 0 bases from J, with 11 bases between. This CDR3 reads CASSQTGFSGNTIYF. The CDR3 coding sequence is TGTGCCAGCAGCCAAACAGGTTTCTCTGGAAACACCATATATTTT.

For the CDR3, the DNA is TGTGCCAGCAGCCGTAGACAGGGAAATTCACCCCTCCACTTT. Translation gives CASSRRQGNSPLHF. The genes are TRBV7-9 and TRBJ1-6, with TRBD1 identical over 7 bases. J was trimmed by 7 bases and V by 5 bases; bases with no gene match: 5. Germline CDR1 SEHNR, CDR2 FQNEAQ (reference sequence). The CDR3 contains 14 residues.

The J gene is TRBJ1-5, the V gene TRBV11-2; D gene unclear. Between the trimmed V and J ends, which lost 6 bases and 4 bases, there was a span of 10 bases. From germline, CDR1 is SGHAT and CDR2 FQNNGV. The CDR3 runs 13 residues. The CDR3 DNA is TGTGCCAGCAGTCTTTTCTCAAATCAGCCCCAGCATTTT. Translation: CASSLFSNQPQHF.

V gene TRBV6-5 combines with J gene TRBJ1-6, with 9 positions matching TRBD1. CDR3 length equals 14 residues. The germline V gene has CDR1 MNHEY and CDR2 SVGAGI. Trimming cost V 5 bases and J 7 bases; bases outside gene matches: 3. CDR3: CASSLGQGNSPLHF. DNA of the CDR3: TGTGCCAGCAGTCTGGGACAGGGAAATTCACCCCTCCACTTT.

V usage is TRBV15 and J usage is TRBJ1-1; D call uncertain. This CDR3 spans 16 amino acids. Trimming pared 0 bases from V and 0 bases from J, leaving 11 bases between. CDR1 and CDR2 from the germline V gene are LNHNV and YYDKDF (reference sequence). This CDR3 reads CATSRDYGQMNTEAFF. CDR3 bases: TGTGCCACCAGCAGAGATTACGGGCAGATGAACACTGAAGCTTTCTTT. The whole variable domain, filled in from reference TRBV15 and TRBJ1-1, reads DAMVIQNPRYQVTQFGKPVTLSCSQTLNHNVMYWYQQKSSQAPKLLFHYYDKDFNNEADTPDNFQSRRPNTSFCFLDIRSPGLGDTAMYLCATSRDYGQMNTEAFFGQGTRLTVV.

The V gene is TRBV6-4, the J gene TRBJ2-7, with 8 bases matching TRBD1. Losses at the gene ends were 6 bases for V and 4 bases for J; bases not matched to a gene: 23. CDR1 and CDR2 from the germline V gene are MRHNA and SNTAGT. The CDR3 sequence is 19 residues long. CDR3 nucleotides: TGTGCCAGCAGGTTACCGCGTTCGAAAGACAGGGGATCCCTGTACGAGCAGTACTTC. It translates to CASRLPRSKDRGSLYEQYF.

The chain uses TRBV5-1 and TRBJ1-4; 9 nucleotides align to TRBD1. The germline V gene has CDR1 SGHRS and CDR2 YFSETQ. The CDR3 loop spans 14 amino acids. V was pared by 4 bases and J by 8 bases, with 6 bases of the junction left unmatched. The CDR3 is CASSQGQGREKLFF. The DNA of the CDR3 is TGCGCCAGCAGCCAGGGACAGGGTAGAGAAAAACTGTTTTTT.

This sequence joins TRBV5-1 and TRBJ1-6; D not certain. Looked up from germline, CDR1 is SGHRS and CDR2 is YFSETQ. V lost 4 bases and J lost 5, with 13 bases in between. The CDR3 runs 15 residues. The CDR3 here is CASSPGRTNNSPLHF. The DNA of the CDR3 is TGCGCCAGCAGCCCCGGACGGACCAATAATTCACCCCTCCACTTT.

J is TRBJ1-1 and V is TRBV6-6, with TRBD1 matching over 11 bases. This CDR3 contains 14 residues. The germline CDR1 and CDR2 sequences are MNHNY and SVGAGI (reference sequence). The ends lost 6 bases at V and 4 bases at J; junction bases unmatched: 4. CDR3 protein: CASSRDRGSTEAFF. The CDR3 DNA reads as TGTGCCAGCAGCAGGGACAGGGGGAGCACTGAAGCTTTCTTT.

The chain links TRBV10-2 to TRBJ2-7; D could derive from TRBD1 or TRBD2 (7 bases each). The ends were cut back, 4 bases at V and 4 bases at J, with 20 bases in the middle. Germline V CDR1 and CDR2: WSHSY, SAAADI. The CDR3 loop spans 16 amino acids. CDR3: CASSAINNRGGYEQYF. In DNA form, the CDR3 reads TGCGCCAGCAGTGCCATAAATAACAGGGGAGGGTACGAGCAGTACTTC.

With regard to this clone: Other DNA variants within this sample encode the same CDR3. The J gene is TRBJ1-1, the V gene TRBV5-6, with a possible D match to TRBD1 (5 bases). The germline gives CDR1 SGHDT, CDR2 YYEEEE. CDR3 length: 15 residues. Trimming left V 3 bases short and J 2 bases short, with 14 bases between. The CDR3 nucleotides read TGTGCCAGCAGCTCCCGAGGGAGGGGTAACACTGAAGCTTTCTTT. Its protein product is CASSSRGRGNTEAFF.

V and J are TRBV3-1 (or the pseudogene TRBV3-2) and TRBJ2-7; D is possibly TRBD2 (6 bases). With 4 bases removed from V and 4 bases from J, the gap between germline ends came to 14 bases. This CDR3 has 14 residues. Germline assignment: CDR1 LGHDT and CDR2 YNNKEL (reference sequence). The CDR3 here is CASSRRDSNYEQYF. The CDR3 DNA follows: TGTGCCAGCAGCCGACGGGACTCCAATTACGAGCAGTACTTC.